This TCR beta chain came from a study of OX40 agonist ivuxolimab in advanced cancers. Across the study: Patients were roughly 87% male with ages roughly 20 to 85, mean about 60.

Germline V gene sequence: CDR1 SGHRS, CDR2 YFSETQ. This CDR3 has 17 residues. The V end lost 4 bases, the J end lost 3 bases, and 17 bases lay between the germline ends. This clone was recorded only once. Its matching antigen is unknown. Assay used: immunoSEQ multiplex PCR; TCRdb lists only in-frame clones, some missing. The sample holds 25,000 to 35,000 clones, 86% seen once. Study-wide results and caveats: Low normalized T-cell clonal expansion was also seen in some nonresponders.

The sample in question was CD4+ or CD8+ T cells sorted from blood, obtained in a trial of the OX40 agonist ivuxolimab. The clonotype comes from an adult with an advanced solid tumor such as melanoma, head and neck, liver or kidney cancer. V and J are TRBV5-1 and TRBJ1-6, with D uncertain. The CDR3 region is CASSQNPPPNYNSPLHF. In DNA form, the CDR3 reads TGCGCCAGCAGCCAGAACCCTCCGCCTAACTATAATTCACCCCTCCACTTT.